Listed below are T cell receptor beta chains from one sample, sequenced in a study of post-analysis software for immune sequencing data. One entry per CDR3 protein, called by TCRdb with MiXCR from the PCR reads. Among 740,000 or so distinct CDR3 sequences listed, about 57% were seen once. The sequenced sample consisted of blood. The receptors derive from a girl between 5 and 17 years old with multiple sclerosis. CDR3s include the opening cysteine and the closing phenylalanine or tryptophan. D genes are given only for firm matches. A row's size may be missing; if present it is once, few, many or a size class.

clone_size: .; j_call: TRBJ2-1; v_call: TRBV9; d_call: TRBD2; cdr3_aa: CASSVTGGEQFF; cdr3_nt: TGTGCCAGCAGCGTCACGGGGGGTGAGCAGTTCTTC
clone_size: few; j_call: TRBJ2-7; v_call: TRBV10-3; d_call: TRBD1; cdr3_aa: CAIKGQPAYEQYF; cdr3_nt: TGTGCCATCAAGGGACAGCCAGCCTACGAGCAGTACTTC
clone_size: .; j_call: TRBJ2-7; v_call: TRBV18; d_call: TRBD2; cdr3_aa: CASSPLAGGLSYEQYF; cdr3_nt: TGTGCCAGCTCACCCTTAGCGGGGGGGCTTTCCTACGAGCAGTACTTC
clone_size: .; j_call: TRBJ2-1; v_call: TRBV5-1; d_call: TRBD2; cdr3_aa: CASSWRGGYLDEQFF; cdr3_nt: TGCGCCAGCAGCTGGCGGGGGGGCTACTTGGATGAGCAGTTCTTC
clone_size: few; j_call: TRBJ2-7; v_call: TRBV29-1; d_call: .; cdr3_aa: CSVELFSSYEQYF; cdr3_nt: TGCAGCGTTGAGCTATTCAGCTCCTACGAGCAGTACTTC
clone_size: .; j_call: TRBJ2-1; v_call: TRBV5-1; d_call: .; cdr3_aa: CASSLVPRGGNFYNEQFF; cdr3_nt: TGCGCCAGCAGCTTGGTCCCTCGGGGCGGGAACTTCTACAATGAGCAGTTCTTC
clone_size: .; j_call: TRBJ1-3; v_call: TRBV25-1; d_call: .; cdr3_aa: CASIGDTIYF; cdr3_nt: TGTGCCAGCATAGGTGACACCATATATTTT
clone_size: few; j_call: TRBJ2-3; v_call: TRBV29-1; d_call: TRBD1; cdr3_aa: CSGGQGSTDTQYF; cdr3_nt: TGCAGCGGAGGACAGGGAAGCACAGATACGCAGTATTTT
clone_size: few; j_call: TRBJ2-3; v_call: TRBV20-1; d_call: TRBD1; cdr3_aa: CSAKQGAGTDTQYF; cdr3_nt: TGCAGTGCGAAACAGGGGGCCGGCACAGATACGCAGTATTTT
clone_size: .; j_call: TRBJ2-7; v_call: TRBV4-2; d_call: TRBD2; cdr3_aa: CASRQENGRQDEQYF; cdr3_nt: TGTGCCAGCAGACAAGAAAACGGGAGGCAAGACGAGCAGTACTTC
clone_size: .; j_call: TRBJ1-2; v_call: TRBV29-1; d_call: TRBD1; cdr3_aa: CALRGDSSYYGYTF; cdr3_nt: TGCGCACTAAGAGGGGACAGTTCTTACTATGGCTACACCTTC